Presented here are 32 T cell receptor beta chains from one specimen sequenced in a study of blood T cells in healthy people across ages (dated by TCRdb to between 2014 and 2017). The library was obtained by 5' RACE. The sequencing machine was an Illumina HiSeq 2500. A second PCR of 7 to 11 cycles was performed with a sample-barcoded 5' primer and a J-beta primer mix. Using fastp at Q25 and MiXCR, TCRdb reprocessed the public reads and kept productive beta chains. CDR3 protein duplicates are merged, each entry listing the most common genes and DNA. A total of about 2 million distinct CDR3 sequences appear in this sample, about 49% of them only once. Approximately 2.1% of the sample lies in the top ten. The sample taken for sequencing was blood. The origin of the receptors is a woman in her forties in good health.

This clonotype appeared a single time. The germline gene is not matched at one end of the junction; a read error may be the cause. The chain uses TRBV4-1 and TRBJ1-5; 7 bases agree with TRBD1. From germline, CDR1 is MGHRA and CDR2 YSYEKL. This CDR3 is built from 17 residues. CDR3 sequence reads: CAISQDRQGRGNQPQHF. Here the CDR3 DNA reads TGCGCCATCAGCCAAGATCGACAGGGTAGGGGCAATCAGCCCCAGCATTTT.

The chain uses TRBV12-3 or TRBV12-4 and TRBJ1-2; 8 bases fit TRBD1. The junction had 8 bases not matched to a gene; V was cut back by 6 bases and J by 5 bases. This CDR3 contains 14 residues. The CDR3 nucleotides read TGTGCCAGCAGACCGACAGGGGAATTTTATGGCTACACCTTC. Its translation is CASRPTGEFYGYTF.

This chain links TRBV4-1 with TRBJ2-1; D is uncertain. Trimming left V 0 bases short and J 4 bases short, with 19 bases between. CDR3 length equals 18 residues. Germline V gene data show CDR1 as MGHRA and CDR2 as YSYEKL. The CDR3 DNA is TGCGCCAGCAGCCAAGAGTTAAGGGCGACCAGTATTTACAATGAGCAGTTCTTC. It yields the protein CASSQELRATSIYNEQFF.

CDR3 amino acids: CASSPIRAAGRYEQYF. In DNA form, the CDR3 reads TGTGCCAGCAGTCCAATCCGAGCCGCGGGACGCTACGAGCAGTACTTC. The J gene is TRBJ2-7, the V gene TRBV5-4; D may be TRBD2 (6 bases). Germline loops: CDR1 SGHNT, CDR2 YYREEE (reference sequence). There are 16 residues in the CDR3. The V end was cut by 5 bases, the J end by 3 bases, with 21 bases between.

CDR3 region: CASRRQGGGYNEQFF. The CDR3 coding sequence is TGTGCCAGCAGGCGACAGGGTGGAGGATACAATGAGCAGTTCTTC. The V gene is TRBV6-1, the J gene TRBJ2-1; 7 bases map to TRBD1. Germline V CDR1 and CDR2: MNHNS, SASEGT. V shed 6 bases and J 4 bases; nucleotides not matched to a gene: 9. The CDR3 totals 15 residues.

Only a few counts were recorded for this clonotype. The gene calls are TRBV7-2 and TRBJ2-7; TRBD1 matches at 8 bases. CDR3 length equals 16 residues. Germline CDR1 reads SGHTA; CDR2 reads FQGNSA. V trimming: 1 base; J trimming: 5 bases; junction bases outside the gene matches: 10. The CDR3 nucleotides read TGTGCCAGCAGCTTAGTCGCAGGGGGCGGTGGCAACGAGCAGTACTTC. Encoded protein: CASSLVAGGGGNEQYF. The full variable domain, rest sourced from reference TRBV7-2 and TRBJ2-7, is GAGVSQSPSNKVTEKGKDVELRCDPISGHTALYWYRQSLGQGLEFLIYFQGNSAPDKSGLPSDRFSAERTGGSVSTLTIQRTQQEDSAVYLCASSLVAGGGGNEQYFGPGTRLTVT.

The chain's CDR3 is CASSLGLSQETQYF. The CDR3 region has the DNA TGTGCCAGCAGCTTAGGTCTCTCCCAAGAGACCCAGTACTTC. The chain has TRBV11-2 and TRBJ2-5; unclear D gene. Germline V lookup: CDR1 SGHAT, CDR2 FQNNGV. The CDR3 is 14 residues long. Between the trimmed V and J ends, which lost 1 base and 1 base, there was a span of 7 bases.

The chain is built from TRBV6-1 and TRBJ1-1; D call uncertain. Germline assignment: CDR1 MNHNS and CDR2 SASEGT. With 2 bases removed from V and 7 bases from J, the gap between germline ends came to 11 bases. The CDR3 contains 13 residues. The CDR3 DNA reads TGTGCCAGCAGTGAAATAGGTGACCGTGAAGCTTTCTTT. Residues: CASSEIGDREAFF.

The chain has TRBV13 and TRBJ2-7, with TRBD1 matching 7 bases. Germline CDR1 is PRHDT and CDR2 is FYEKMQ (reference sequence). The length of the CDR3 is 16 residues. V shed 5 bases, J shed 4 bases, and the junction held 14 bases outside the gene matches. The CDR3 sequence is CASSPGGQALSYEQYF. The CDR3 nucleotides are TGTGCCAGCAGCCCCGGAGGACAGGCGCTTTCTTACGAGCAGTACTTC. Full variable domain (missing parts from reference TRBV13 and TRBJ2-7): AAGVIQSPRHLIKEKRETATLKCYPIPRHDTVYWYQQGPGQDPQFLISFYEKMQSDKGSIPDRFSAQQFSDYHSELNMSSLELGDSALYFCASSPGGQALSYEQYFGPGTRLTVT.

The gene calls are TRBV7-7 and TRBJ2-1; TRBD1 agrees at 10 bases. This CDR3 spans 15 amino acids. Germline lookup yields CDR1 SSHAT and CDR2 FNYEAQ (reference sequence). DNA for the CDR3: TGTGCTAGCTCTCGGGGGGGACAGGGGTTGGATGAGCAGTTCTTC. This sequence encodes CASSRGGQGLDEQFF.

The chain has TRBV7-3 and TRBJ1-1; 9 positions agree with TRBD1. Germline CDR1 is SGHTA and CDR2 is FQGTGA. This CDR3 region has 12 residues. With 5 bases clipped from V and 7 bases from J, the junction kept 2 bases outside the gene matches. In DNA form, the CDR3 reads TGTGCCAGCAGCCCGGGACAGGGTGAAGCTTTCTTT. Its protein product is CASSPGQGEAFF. Looking up the rest from reference TRBV7-3 and TRBJ1-1 gives the full variable domain: GAGVSQTPSNKVTEKGKYVELRCDPISGHTALYWYRQSLGQGPEFLIYFQGTGAADDSGLPNDRFFAVRPEGSVSTLKIQRTERGDSAVYLCASSPGQGEAFFGQGTRLTVV.

J is TRBJ2-1 and V is TRBV11-2, with D hard to call. The V gene lost 2 bases and the J gene lost 7 bases, with 9 bases spanning the gap. The CDR3 sequence is 13 residues long. Germline V gene sequence: CDR1 SGHAT, CDR2 FQNNGV. Here the CDR3 reads CASSLMGLNEQFF. The CDR3 DNA reads TGTGCCAGCAGCTTAATGGGTCTAAATGAGCAGTTCTTC.

J is TRBJ2-7 and V is TRBV7-2; the D call may be TRBD1 or TRBD2 (6 bases each). The germline V gene has CDR1 SGHTA and CDR2 FQGNSA. With 5 bases removed from V and 7 bases from J, the gap between germline ends came to 21 bases. This CDR3 spans 15 amino acids. CDR3 coding DNA: TGTGCCAGCAGCCCGCCCTCCCACAGGGCGGGGGAGCAGTACTTC. Translating it yields CASSPPSHRAGEQYF.

CDR3 sequence reads: CATSRVELINYGYTF. DNA of the CDR3: TGTGCCACCAGCAGAGTGGAGCTAATAAACTATGGCTACACCTTC. The genes are TRBV15 and TRBJ1-2; no clear D. The V end lost 1 base, the J end lost 2 bases, and 11 bases lay between the germline ends. This CDR3 comprises 15 residues. Germline lookup yields CDR1 LNHNV and CDR2 YYDKDF (reference sequence).

This chain joins TRBV7-8 and TRBJ2-6; possibly TRBD1 for D (6 bases). Germline-derived CDR1 and CDR2 are SGHVS and FQNEAQ. V lost 3 bases and J 2 bases, leaving 14 bases between the germline ends. The CDR3 is 17 amino acids. CDR3 DNA sequence: TGTGCCAGCAGCTTGCTAACAGGGAAAACTGGGGCCAACGTCCTGACTTTC. It is translated as CASSLLTGKTGANVLTF.

The rearrangement joins TRBV18 to TRBJ1-2, with D possibly matching TRBD1 (6 bases). The ends were cut back, 2 bases at V and 10 bases at J, with 11 bases in the middle. The CDR3 contains 12 residues. CDR1 and CDR2 from the germline V gene are KGHSH and LQKENI. As DNA, the CDR3 is TGTGCCAGCTCACCATACGGGGGCGACTACACCTTC. It codes for CASSPYGGDYTF.

The V and J genes are TRBV2 and TRBJ2-1; 14 nucleotides agree with TRBD2. The germline V gene has CDR1 SNHLY and CDR2 FYNNEI. J lost 0 bases, V lost 0 bases, and 4 bases had no gene match. This CDR3 has 19 amino acids. The CDR3 DNA reads as TGTGCCAGCAGTGAAGCGTGGGGACTAGCGGGGGCCTCCTACAATGAGCAGTTCTTC. Protein: CASSEAWGLAGASYNEQFF.

DNA of the CDR3: TGCGCCAGCAGCACGGGACTAGCGGGGGTGGGGGAGCAGTTCTTC. This codes for CASSTGLAGVGEQFF. V and J are TRBV5-1 and TRBJ2-1, with 14 bases that match TRBD2. This CDR3 has 15 residues. V lost 4 bases, J lost 10 bases, and 7 bases stayed unmatched. From germline, CDR1 is SGHRS and CDR2 YFSETQ.

The rearrangement joins TRBV20-1 to TRBJ2-5; D might be TRBD2 (7 bases). This CDR3 is 15 amino acids long. V was shortened by 4 bases and J by 1 base, with 16 bases between the two germline ends. Looked up from germline, CDR1 is DFQATT and CDR2 is SNEGSKA (reference sequence). DNA of the CDR3: TGCAGTGCTAAGAGCTGGGCGGGGGCCCAAGAGACCCAGTACTTC. It is translated as CSAKSWAGAQETQYF.

The chain uses TRBV3-1 and TRBJ2-3, with no clear D. The CDR3 contains 15 residues. Trimming took 1 base from V and 2 from J, leaving 10 bases between them. CDR1 and CDR2 (germline): LGHDT, YNNKEL (reference sequence). CDR3 bases: TGTGCCAGCAGCCAAGTAACAAGGATCACAGATACGCAGTATTTT. Residues: CASSQVTRITDTQYF.

The V call is TRBV13, the J call TRBJ2-1; perhaps TRBD2 as D (7 bases). Germline CDR1 and CDR2: PRHDT and FYEKMQ (reference sequence). Trimming stripped 7 bases from V and 3 bases from J, with 25 bases between. This CDR3 has 18 residues. DNA of the CDR3: TGTGCCAGCATCAAGGGGTCCCGGGGGGCAACAGGCTACAATGAGCAGTTCTTC. This encodes CASIKGSRGATGYNEQFF.

The V and J genes are TRBV12-3 or TRBV12-4 and TRBJ1-1, with a tentative D call TRBD1 (5 bases). The V and J ends lost 8 bases and 7 bases respectively, with 17 bases between them. This CDR3 spans 13 amino acids. The CDR3, as DNA: TGTGCCAGCGGTGGGGCGGCCCGACATGAAGCTTTCTTT. This sequence encodes CASGGAARHEAFF.

The CDR3 protein is CASRTSGGALGMNNEQFF. CDR3 sequence (DNA): TGTGCCAGCAGGACTAGCGGGGGGGCCCTAGGGATGAACAATGAGCAGTTCTTC. V and J are TRBV7-8 and TRBJ2-1; 14 bases fit TRBD2. This CDR3 comprises 18 residues. Germline CDR1 reads SGHVS; CDR2 reads FQNEAQ. V trimming: 6 bases; J trimming: 5 bases; junction bases outside the gene matches: 12.

This chain links TRBV7-2 with TRBJ2-1; 8 positions match TRBD2. Germline CDR1 is SGHTA and CDR2 is FQGNSA. The V gene end was trimmed by 5 bases and the J gene end by 9 bases; junction bases not matched to a gene: 6. The CDR3 is 13 residues long. CDR3 amino acids: CASSQPGGVEQFF. CDR3 in DNA: TGTGCCAGCAGCCAACCGGGGGGGGTTGAGCAGTTCTTC. Full variable domain (remainder filled in from reference TRBV7-2 and TRBJ2-1): GAGVSQSPSNKVTEKGKDVELRCDPISGHTALYWYRQSLGQGLEFLIYFQGNSAPDKSGLPSDRFSAERTGGSVSTLTIQRTQQEDSAVYLCASSQPGGVEQFFGPGTRLTVL.

The chain couples TRBV20-1 to TRBJ2-7; D perhaps matches TRBD1 (6 bases). The CDR3 consists of 15 residues. Between the trimmed V and J ends, which lost 6 bases and 7 bases, there was a span of 25 bases. CDR1 is DFQATT, CDR2 SNEGSKA, per germline (reference sequence). This CDR3 is CSAAEGVLIYNEQYF. The DNA of the CDR3 is TGCAGTGCGGCAGAGGGGGTCTTAATCTACAATGAGCAGTACTTC.

This clonotype was picked up a small number of times. The rearrangement links TRBV6-5 to TRBJ2-5; D might be TRBD2 (6 bases). The CDR3 covers 14 residues. Germline V lookup: CDR1 MNHEY, CDR2 SVGAGI. Deletions cut 0 bases from V and 5 bases from J, with 10 bases between. In DNA, the CDR3 is TGTGCCAGCAGTTACTCGACGGAGGGGGAGACCCAGTACTTC. It specifies CASSYSTEGETQYF.

V gene TRBV7-8 combines with J gene TRBJ2-1; 7 bases are a match to TRBD1. With V trimmed by 4 bases and J by 0 bases, 6 bases remained unmatched. Germline values: CDR1 SGHVS, CDR2 FQNEAQ. The length of the CDR3 is 16 residues. CDR3 coding DNA: TGTGCCAGCAGCTCGACCGGGGACAGCTCCTACAATGAGCAGTTCTTC. The encoded protein is CASSSTGDSSYNEQFF.

The V call is TRBV9, the J call TRBJ1-5; tentatively, D is TRBD1 (6 bases). Trimming left V 3 bases short and J 2 bases short, with 18 bases between. Germline assignment: CDR1 SGDLS and CDR2 YYNGEE. The CDR3 covers 17 residues. Here the CDR3 DNA reads TGTGCCAGCAGCGAGCCCTCGAGGGGGGACCGCAATCAGCCCCAGCATTTT. Its translation is CASSEPSRGDRNQPQHF. The full variable domain, rest sourced from reference TRBV9 and TRBJ1-5, is DSGVTQTPKHLITATGQRVTLRCSPRSGDLSVYWYQQSLDQGLQFLIQYYNGEERAKGNILERFSAQQFPDLHSELNLSSLELGDSALYFCASSEPSRGDRNQPQHFGDGTRLSIL.

The chain recombines TRBV7-2 with TRBJ2-4; D not certain. This CDR3 region has 16 residues. Germline V CDR1 and CDR2: SGHTA, FQGNSA. The V and J ends lost 1 base and 0 bases respectively, with 10 bases between them. CDR3 amino acids: CASSLVGPVAKNIQYF. The CDR3 DNA sequence: TGTGCCAGCAGCTTAGTTGGGCCAGTAGCCAAAAACATTCAGTACTTC.

The chain has TRBV11-2 and TRBJ2-5; D not certain. The germline V gene has CDR1 SGHAT and CDR2 FQNNGV. The length of the CDR3 is 12 residues. Trimming left V 5 bases short and J 10 bases short, with 14 bases between. The DNA of the CDR3 is TGTGCCAGCAGCCTAGTCCGTTCGATCCAGTACTTC. This encodes CASSLVRSIQYF.

The chain has TRBV12-3 or TRBV12-4 and TRBJ2-7; the match to TRBD1 covers 9 bases. TRBJ2-5 matches the DNA end more closely, so the J call is doubtful. The CDR3 has 16 residues. The CDR3 protein is CASSPNNRGLGETQYF. The CDR3 nucleotides read TGTGCCAGCAGTCCTAATAACAGGGGGCTGGGGGAGACCCAGTACTTC.

This chain links TRBV7-2 with TRBJ2-7; 7 bases align to TRBD1. The V and J ends lost 1 base and 0 bases, in that order; junction bases with no gene match: 6. The germline V gene has CDR1 SGHTA and CDR2 FQGNSA. The CDR3 sequence is 16 residues long. This CDR3 is CASSLGATGDSYEQYF. CDR3 bases: TGTGCCAGCAGCTTAGGTGCAACAGGGGACTCCTACGAGCAGTACTTC.